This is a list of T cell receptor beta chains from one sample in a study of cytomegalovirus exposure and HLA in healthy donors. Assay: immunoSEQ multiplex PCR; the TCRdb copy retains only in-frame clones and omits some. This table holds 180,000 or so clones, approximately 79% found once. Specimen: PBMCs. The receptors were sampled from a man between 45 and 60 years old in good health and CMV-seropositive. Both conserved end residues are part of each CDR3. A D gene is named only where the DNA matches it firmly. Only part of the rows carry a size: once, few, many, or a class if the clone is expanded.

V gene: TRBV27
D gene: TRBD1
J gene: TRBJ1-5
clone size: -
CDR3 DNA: TGTGCCAGCAAACTCGCCGGGACAGGGCCTCAGCCCCAGCATTTT
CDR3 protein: CASKLAGTGPQPQHF

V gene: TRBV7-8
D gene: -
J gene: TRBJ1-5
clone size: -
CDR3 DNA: TGTGCCAGCAGCAAAGGGACACCCCATAGCAATCAGCCCCAGCATTTT
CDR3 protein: CASSKGTPHSNQPQHF

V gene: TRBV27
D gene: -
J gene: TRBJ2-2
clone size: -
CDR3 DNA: TGTGCCAGCAGTTTTTTAGTGGAGGTCGGAAACACCGGGGAGCTGTTTTTT
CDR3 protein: CASSFLVEVGNTGELFF

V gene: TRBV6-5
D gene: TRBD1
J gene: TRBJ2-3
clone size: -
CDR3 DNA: TGTGCCAGCAGCCGAGGACAGGGCACAGATACGCAGTATTTT
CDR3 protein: CASSRGQGTDTQYF

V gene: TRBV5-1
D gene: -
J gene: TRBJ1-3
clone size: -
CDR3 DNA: TGCGCCAGCAGCTTGAGGGGGAGCTCTGGAAACACCATATATTTT
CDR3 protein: CASSLRGSSGNTIYF

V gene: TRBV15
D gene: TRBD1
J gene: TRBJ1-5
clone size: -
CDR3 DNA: TGTGCCACCAGACAGGGGACCCTCCCGCATCAGCCCCAGCATTTT
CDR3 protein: CATRQGTLPHQPQHF

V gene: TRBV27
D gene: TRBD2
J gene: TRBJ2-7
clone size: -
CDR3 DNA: TGTGCCAGCAGGGGACTAGCGGGGGCCCTCTCCTACGAGCAGTACTTC
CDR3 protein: CASRGLAGALSYEQYF

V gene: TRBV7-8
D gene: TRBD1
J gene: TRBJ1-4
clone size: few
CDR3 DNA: TGTGCCAGCTCAACAGGGGGGGATGAAAAACTGTTTTTT
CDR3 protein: CASSTGGDEKLFF

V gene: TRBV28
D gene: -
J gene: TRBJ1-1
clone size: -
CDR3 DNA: TGTGCCAGCAGCCTCCCCAGGCCATACACTGAAGCTTTCTTT
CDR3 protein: CASSLPRPYTEAFF

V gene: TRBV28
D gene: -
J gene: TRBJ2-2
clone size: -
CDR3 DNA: TGTGCCAGCAGTTTATCTTTGGGGGGGGGCGTCGGGGAGCTGTTTTTT
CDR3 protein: CASSLSLGGGVGELFF